Reported below is one T cell receptor (beta chain). The antigen is not known. Germline V CDR1 and CDR2: SQVTM, ANQGSEA. The CDR3 has 13 amino acids. Libraries were UMI-labeled 5' RACE TRB cDNA. TCRdb reprocessed the 5' RACE reads and keeps a single row for each CDR3 protein, giving no DNA. This table holds just under 90,000 distinct CDR3 sequences. This entry comes from a study of CXCR3-negative and CXCR3-positive naive CD8 T cells. General study results and limits: CXCR3-negative naive cells had less hydrophobic TRB CDR3s than did CXCR3-positive naive cells.

This clonotype originated in a human donor in good health. Some clones in this sample may be carry-over from other donors' samples. This chain links TRBV29-1 with TRBJ2-7; TCRdb names TRBD1, which stays unverified in the absence of DNA. The specimen was naive CXCR3+ CD8+ T cells from blood. Regarding subset: CD45RO-CCR7+CD27+CD95- naive CD8+ T cells expressing CXCR3 (TNR3+). The CDR3 loop reads CSVEVGGAVEQYF.